This TCR beta chain was sequenced for a study of tumor and adjacent non-tumor tissue in lung cancer. Overall study: Histology: eleven to twelve adenocarcinoma, a couple of squamous cell carcinoma, 1 small cell lung cancer. Stage I to III disease affected about nine men and a handful of women aged about 31 to 85.

The template was RNA from unsorted bulk tissue. Newly diagnosed lung cancer patients had thoracic surgery in China, August–late 2014, without prior chemotherapy. Worth noting for this clonotype: Possible read error: a much larger clone is one base away.

The library came from three nested PCR rounds adapted from ARM-PCR protocols. In TCRdb, the multiplex PCR reads were re-called with MiXCR into one record per CDR3 protein. The data show approximately 120,000 distinct CDR3 sequences, roughly 77% seen once. The TCR sequence derives from a woman aged 60-75 years with non-small cell lung cancer. Sequenced material: lung tumor tissue.

CDR3: CASQGDEQFF. The CDR3 nucleotides are TGTGCCAGCCAGGGTGATGAGCAGTTCTTC. The chain uses TRBV6-8 and TRBJ2-1, with D perhaps TRBD1 (5 bases). The CDR3 runs to 10 residues. Trimming removed 8 bases at V and 8 bases at J, with 7 bases between. CDR1 and CDR2 (germline): MNHGY, SAAAGT.